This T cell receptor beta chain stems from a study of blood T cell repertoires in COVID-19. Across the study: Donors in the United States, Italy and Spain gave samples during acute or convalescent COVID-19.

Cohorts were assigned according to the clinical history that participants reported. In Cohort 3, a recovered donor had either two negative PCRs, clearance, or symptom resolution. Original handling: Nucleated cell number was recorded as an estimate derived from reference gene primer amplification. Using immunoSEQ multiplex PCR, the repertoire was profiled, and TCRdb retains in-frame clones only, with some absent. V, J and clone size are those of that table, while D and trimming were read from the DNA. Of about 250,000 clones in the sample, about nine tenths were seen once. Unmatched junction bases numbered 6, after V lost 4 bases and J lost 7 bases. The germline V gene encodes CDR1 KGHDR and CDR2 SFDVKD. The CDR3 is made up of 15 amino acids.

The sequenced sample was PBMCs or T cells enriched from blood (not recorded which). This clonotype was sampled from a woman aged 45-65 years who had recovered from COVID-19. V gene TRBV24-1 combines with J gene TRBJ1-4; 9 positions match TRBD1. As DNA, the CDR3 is TGTGCCACCAGTGACCCCGGGACAGGGACTGAAAAACTGTTTTTT. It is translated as CATSDPGTGTEKLFF.